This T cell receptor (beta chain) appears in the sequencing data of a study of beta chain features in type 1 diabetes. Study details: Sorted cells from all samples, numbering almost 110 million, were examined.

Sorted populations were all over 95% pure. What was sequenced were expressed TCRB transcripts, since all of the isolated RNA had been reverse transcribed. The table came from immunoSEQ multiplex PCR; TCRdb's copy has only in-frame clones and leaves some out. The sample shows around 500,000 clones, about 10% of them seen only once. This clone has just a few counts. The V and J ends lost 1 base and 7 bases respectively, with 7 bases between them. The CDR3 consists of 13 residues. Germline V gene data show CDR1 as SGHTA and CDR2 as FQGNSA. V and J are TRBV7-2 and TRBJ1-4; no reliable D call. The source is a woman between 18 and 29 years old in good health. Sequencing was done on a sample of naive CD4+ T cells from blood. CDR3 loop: CASSLGLGEKLFF. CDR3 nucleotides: TGTGCCAGCAGCTTAGGGCTTGGTGAAAAACTGTTTTTT. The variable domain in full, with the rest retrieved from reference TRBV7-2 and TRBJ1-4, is GAGVSQSPSNKVTEKGKDVELRCDPISGHTALYWYRQSLGQGLEFLIYFQGNSAPDKSGLPSDRFSAERTGGSVSTLTIQRTQQEDSAVYLCASSLGLGEKLFFGSGTQLSVL.